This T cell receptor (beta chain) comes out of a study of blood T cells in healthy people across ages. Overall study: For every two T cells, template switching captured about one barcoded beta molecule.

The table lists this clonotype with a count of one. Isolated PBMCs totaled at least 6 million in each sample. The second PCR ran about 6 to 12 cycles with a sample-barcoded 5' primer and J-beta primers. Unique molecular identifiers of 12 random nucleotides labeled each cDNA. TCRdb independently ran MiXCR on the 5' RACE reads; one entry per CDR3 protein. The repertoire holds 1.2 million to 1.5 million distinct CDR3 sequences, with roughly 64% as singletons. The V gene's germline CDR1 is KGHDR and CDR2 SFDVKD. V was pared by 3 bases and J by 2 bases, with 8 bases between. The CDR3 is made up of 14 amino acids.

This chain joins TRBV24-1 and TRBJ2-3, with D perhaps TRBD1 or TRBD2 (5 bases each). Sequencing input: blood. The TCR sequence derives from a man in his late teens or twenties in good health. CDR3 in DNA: TGTGCCACCAGTGATCCGGGGACCACAGATACGCAGTATTTT. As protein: CATSDPGTTDTQYF.